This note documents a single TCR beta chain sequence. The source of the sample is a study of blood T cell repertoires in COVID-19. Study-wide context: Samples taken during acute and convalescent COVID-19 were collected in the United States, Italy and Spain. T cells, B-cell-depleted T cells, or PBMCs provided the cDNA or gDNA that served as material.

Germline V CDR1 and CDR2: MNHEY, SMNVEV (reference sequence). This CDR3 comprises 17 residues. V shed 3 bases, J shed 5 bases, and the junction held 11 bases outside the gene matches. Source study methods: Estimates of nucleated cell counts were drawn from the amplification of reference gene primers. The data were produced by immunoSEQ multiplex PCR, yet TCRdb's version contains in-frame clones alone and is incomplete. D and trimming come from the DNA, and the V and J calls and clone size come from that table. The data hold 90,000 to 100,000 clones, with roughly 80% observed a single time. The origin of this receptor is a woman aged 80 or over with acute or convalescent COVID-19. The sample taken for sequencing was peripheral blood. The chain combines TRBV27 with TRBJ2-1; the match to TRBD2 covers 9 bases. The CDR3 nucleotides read TGTGCCAGCAGTTTCCCGGCGCTAGCGGGGAAAAACAATGAGCAGTTCTTC. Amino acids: CASSFPALAGKNNEQFF.